This record looks at one T cell receptor (beta chain) sequence and its context. The V gene lost 6 bases and the J gene lost 0 bases, with 12 bases spanning the gap. The germline V gene has CDR1 MNHEY and CDR2 SVGAGI. The CDR3 totals 14 residues. Profiling relied on immunoSEQ multiplex PCR, and the TCRdb table lists in-frame clones only, not all of them. The sample holds 180,000 or so clones; 88% are singletons and the top ten take 1.5% to 2%. The entry originates in a study of blood T cell repertoires in COVID-19. Whole-study context: Donors in the United States, Italy and Spain gave samples during acute or convalescent COVID-19. T cells, B-cell-depleted T cells, or PBMCs supplied cDNA or gDNA.

The sequenced sample was peripheral blood. The chain uses TRBV6-5 and TRBJ2-7, with D uncertain. The receptor's source is a man in his late teens or twenties with active or convalescent COVID-19. The CDR3 loop reads CASSLENNSYEQYF. CDR3 in DNA: TGTGCCAGCAGCCTCGAGAATAACTCCTACGAGCAGTACTTC.